A single sample gave rise to the 15 T cell receptor beta chains below, sequenced in a study of blood T cell repertoires in COVID-19. The assay was immunoSEQ multiplex PCR, and TCRdb's table has in-frame clones only and misses some. The repertoire includes 390,000 or so clones, 75% to 90% of them detected once, and 5% to 5.5% sits in the top ten. Input material: PBMCs or T cells enriched from blood (not recorded which). These receptors all stem from a woman aged 45-60 years who had recovered from COVID-19.

The chain is built from TRBV27 and TRBJ1-6, with 7 bases aligning to TRBD1. The CDR3 is 14 residues long. V gave up 5 bases and J gave up 7 bases; unmatched junction bases: 5. Germline V lookup: CDR1 MNHEY, CDR2 SMNVEV (reference sequence). CDR3 coding DNA: TGTGCCAGCAGTAGGGGGACAGACAATTCACCCCTCCACTTT. Protein: CASSRGTDNSPLHF.

This chain connects TRBV6-5 to TRBJ2-2, with TRBD1 as a possible D gene (6 bases). Trimming took off 4 bases at V and 6 bases at J, with 15 bases between the two ends. CDR3 size: 15 residues. Germline loops: CDR1 MNHEY, CDR2 SVGAGI. The CDR3 loop reads CASSSYDRPAGELFF. In nucleotides, the CDR3 is TGTGCCAGCAGTTCCTACGACAGGCCGGCCGGGGAGCTGTTTTTT.

The chain has TRBV28 and TRBJ2-1; 7 nucleotides line up with TRBD2. In germline, CDR1 is MDHEN, CDR2 SYDVKM. This CDR3 is 17 amino acids long. V gave up 6 bases and J gave up 0 bases; unmatched junction bases: 11. The CDR3 loop reads CASRQLSGLSSYNEQFF. The CDR3 DNA is TGTGCCAGCAGACAGCTTAGCGGGTTAAGCTCCTACAATGAGCAGTTCTTC.

In its sample, this clone was seen once. The genes are TRBV15 and TRBJ2-2, with TRBD1 identical over 7 bases. CDR3 length equals 16 residues. The junction had 6 bases not matched to a gene; V was cut back by 5 bases and J by 0 bases. CDR1 is LNHNV, CDR2 YYDKDF, per germline (reference sequence). CDR3 loop: CATSPQGVANTGELFF. CDR3 DNA: TGTGCCACCAGCCCCCAGGGGGTGGCGAACACCGGGGAGCTGTTTTTT.

V and J are TRBV3-1 (or the pseudogene TRBV3-2) and TRBJ2-7; tentative D call: TRBD1 (5 bases). The CDR3 extends over 14 amino acids. V shed 2 bases and J shed 6 bases, with 14 bases lying between them. The V gene's germline CDR1 is LGHDT and CDR2 YNNKEL (reference sequence). This CDR3 is CASSQHRDRTEQYF. CDR3 DNA: TGTGCCAGCAGCCAACACCGAGACAGAACCGAGCAGTACTTC.

This chain links TRBV2 with TRBJ1-2; 9 positions agree with TRBD1. J lost 5 bases, V lost 7 bases, and 8 bases had no gene match. Germline CDR1 is SNHLY and CDR2 is FYNNEI. CDR3 size: 14 residues. CDR3 sequence: CASKGQGLSYGYTF. CDR3 bases: TGTGCCAGCAAGGGACAGGGATTATCTTATGGCTACACCTTC.

The chain couples TRBV5-1 to TRBJ2-7, with TRBD1 identical over 8 bases. CDR1 SGHRS and CDR2 YFSETQ come from the germline V gene. This CDR3 comprises 15 residues. V was clipped by 0 bases and J by 3 bases; unmatched bases: 5. In DNA form, the CDR3 reads TGCGCCAGCAGCTTGGCTCGGACAGGGAACTACGAGCAGTACTTC. Its translation: CASSLARTGNYEQYF.

This clone was detected only once. The chain uses TRBV29-1 and TRBJ2-1; D is ambiguous. Deletions cut 6 bases from V and 2 bases from J, with 11 bases between. This CDR3 region has 13 residues. Per germline, CDR1 SQVTM and CDR2 ANQGSEA. The CDR3 spells CSVQEQPYNEQFF. DNA of the CDR3: TGCAGCGTCCAAGAACAACCCTACAATGAGCAGTTCTTC.

This chain links TRBV5-6 with TRBJ2-5; D unclear. The germline V and J ends were trimmed by 2 bases and 0 bases, with 8 bases remaining between them. This CDR3 has 14 amino acids. From germline, CDR1 is SGHDT and CDR2 YYEEEE. The DNA for the CDR3 is TGTGCCAGCAGCTTACTCGGAGACCAAGAGACCCAGTACTTC. It translates to CASSLLGDQETQYF.

V is TRBV10-1 and J is TRBJ2-3; a weak D match, TRBD2 (7 bases). Germline values: CDR1 WNHNN, CDR2 SYGVQD (reference sequence). V lost 7 bases to trimming and J lost 4 bases, with 18 bases between them. The CDR3 runs to 15 residues. CDR3 in DNA: TGCGCCAGCACAACCTACCCCGGGGGGCCAGATACGCAGTATTTT. Amino acid sequence: CASTTYPGGPDTQYF.

This chain links TRBV30 with TRBJ2-5, with D tentatively TRBD1 (6 bases). The CDR3 is 14 amino acids. Trimming removed 4 bases at V and 1 base at J, with 13 bases between. Per germline, CDR1 GTSNPN and CDR2 SVGIG (reference sequence). CDR3 bases: TGTGCCTGGACCTTCAGGACAGTCCAAGAGACCCAGTACTTC. It specifies CAWTFRTVQETQYF.

The J gene is TRBJ1-1, the V gene TRBV4-2; possibly TRBD1 for D (6 bases). V lost 4 bases to trimming and J lost 0 bases, with 21 bases between them. In germline, CDR1 is LGHNA, CDR2 YNFKEQ. The length of the CDR3 is 18 residues. In DNA form, the CDR3 reads TGTGCCAGCAGCCTAACCCAGGGGAGGGGTTTCATGAACACTGAAGCTTTCTTT. Amino acids: CASSLTQGRGFMNTEAFF.

This clone was seen just once. The chain employs TRBV7-7 and TRBJ2-1, with 12 bases lining up with TRBD2. The ends lost 4 bases at V and 9 bases at J; junction bases unmatched: 7. Germline CDR1 reads SSHAT; CDR2 reads FNYEAQ (reference sequence). This CDR3 comprises 15 residues. The CDR3 is CASSSTSGSRSEQFF. The CDR3 DNA follows: TGTGCCAGCAGCTCGACTAGCGGGAGTCGCAGTGAGCAGTTCTTC.

The chain has TRBV7-2 and TRBJ2-7, with 8 bases fitting TRBD1. V lost 4 bases and J lost 3; bases outside the gene matches: 5. Germline V gene data show CDR1 as SGHTA and CDR2 as FQGNSA. The CDR3 loop spans 14 amino acids. The CDR3, as DNA: TGTGCCAGCAGCTCGGGACAGGTACACTACGAGCAGTACTTC. Translating it yields CASSSGQVHYEQYF.

V usage is TRBV13 and J usage is TRBJ1-3; 8 nucleotides line up with TRBD1. With V trimmed by 4 bases and J by 2 bases, 4 bases remained unmatched. The CDR3 totals 15 residues. Looked up from germline, CDR1 is PRHDT and CDR2 is FYEKMQ (reference sequence). CDR3 nucleotides: TGTGCCAGCAGCTACGACAGGGGTCCTGGAAACACCATATATTTT. Its protein product is CASSYDRGPGNTIYF. The full variable domain, with the rest looked up from reference TRBV13 and TRBJ1-3, is AAGVIQSPRHLIKEKRETATLKCYPIPRHDTVYWYQQGPGQDPQFLISFYEKMQSDKGSIPDRFSAQQFSDYHSELNMSSLELGDSALYFCASSYDRGPGNTIYFGEGSWLTVV.